This is a list of T cell receptor beta chains from one sample in a study of somatic mutations in cytotoxic T cells in rheumatoid arthritis. Clones were sequenced by immunoSEQ multiplex PCR, and TCRdb holds only the in-frame ones, with some missing. The table lists under 15,000 clones, nearly 80% of them singletons, with around an eighth in the top ten. Sequenced input: CD8+ T cells sorted from blood. Every receptor here comes from a man aged 45-65 years in good health. CDR3s include the opening cysteine and the closing phenylalanine or tryptophan. The order of the fields is clone size, V gene, D gene, J gene, CDR3 DNA, CDR3 protein. The D gene is left open where the match is weak. Some rows have no size entry. The others give once, few or many, or a class for an expanded clone.

abundance: -
v_gene: TRBV9
d_gene: TRBD2
j_gene: TRBJ2-3
CDR3nt: TGTGCCAGCAGCGCGCCCACCGGGACTACCGTGGATACGCAGTATTTT
CDR3aa: CASSAPTGTTVDTQYF

abundance: -
v_gene: TRBV25-1
d_gene: TRBD1
j_gene: TRBJ2-7
CDR3nt: TGTGCCAGCAGCGCCGGGACAGGGACGTACGAGCAGTACTTC
CDR3aa: CASSAGTGTYEQYF

abundance: -
v_gene: TRBV5-6
d_gene: TRBD1
j_gene: TRBJ1-5
CDR3nt: TGTGCCAGCAGCACTACAGGGGGCGCGGGCAATCAGCCCCAGCATTTT
CDR3aa: CASSTTGGAGNQPQHF

abundance: -
v_gene: TRBV2
d_gene: -
j_gene: TRBJ1-3
CDR3nt: TGTGCCAGCAGTGAAGGGGGCGCGATCGGAAACACCATATATTTT
CDR3aa: CASSEGGAIGNTIYF

abundance: -
v_gene: TRBV28
d_gene: TRBD1
j_gene: TRBJ1-5
CDR3nt: TGTGCCAGCAGACCACCGGGACAGGGGACTTATAGCAATCAGCCCCAGCATTTT
CDR3aa: CASRPPGQGTYSNQPQHF

abundance: -
v_gene: TRBV7-8
d_gene: TRBD2
j_gene: TRBJ2-7
CDR3nt: TGTGCCAGCAGCTACGCGCGGGAGGGGATCTACGAGCAGTACTTC
CDR3aa: CASSYAREGIYEQYF

abundance: once
v_gene: TRBV6-5
d_gene: -
j_gene: TRBJ2-1
CDR3nt: TGTGCCAGCAGTTATTCGGATTACAATGAGCAGTTCTTC
CDR3aa: CASSYSDYNEQFF

abundance: -
v_gene: TRBV27
d_gene: -
j_gene: TRBJ1-2
CDR3nt: TGTGCCAGCAGTTTAATATGGAGCAACGACAACTTTGCTAACTATGGCTACACCTTC
CDR3aa: CASSLIWSNDNFANYGYTF

abundance: -
v_gene: TRBV5-1
d_gene: TRBD1
j_gene: TRBJ2-7
CDR3nt: TGCGCCAGCAGCTTGGCCGAGGGACAGCCATACGAGCAGTACTTC
CDR3aa: CASSLAEGQPYEQYF

abundance: -
v_gene: TRBV13
d_gene: -
j_gene: TRBJ1-5
CDR3nt: TGTGCCAGCAGCTTAGGGGTCGGCCCCAATCAGCCCCAGCATTTT
CDR3aa: CASSLGVGPNQPQHF

abundance: few
v_gene: TRBV5-1
d_gene: -
j_gene: TRBJ1-5
CDR3nt: TGCGCCAGCAGCCCTACGACACCTTATAGCAATCAGCCCCAGCATTTT
CDR3aa: CASSPTTPYSNQPQHF

abundance: -
v_gene: TRBV5-3
d_gene: -
j_gene: TRBJ1-4
CDR3nt: TGTGCCAGAAGCCGCTTTTATTGTATGCGGGGGGATAATGAAAAACTGTTTTTT
CDR3aa: CARSRFYCMRGDNEKLFF

abundance: -
v_gene: TRBV28
d_gene: TRBD2
j_gene: TRBJ2-2
CDR3nt: TGTGCCAGCAGTTTATTAGGGACTAGCGGGGTGAACACCGGGGAGCTGTTTTTT
CDR3aa: CASSLLGTSGVNTGELFF

abundance: -
v_gene: TRBV4-3
d_gene: TRBD2
j_gene: TRBJ2-3
CDR3nt: TGCGCCAGCAGCCTCCAGCGGGAGGGTGTTTTCGGTACGCAGTATTTT
CDR3aa: CASSLQREGVFGTQYF

abundance: -
v_gene: TRBV9
d_gene: -
j_gene: TRBJ2-6
CDR3nt: TGTGCCAGCAGCGTACGAGGGGGGACTGGGGCCAACGTCCTGACTTTC
CDR3aa: CASSVRGGTGANVLTF

abundance: -
v_gene: TRBV7-3
d_gene: -
j_gene: TRBJ2-1
CDR3nt: TGTGCCAGCAGCTTAAGTACAGGGGGAGGGAATGAGCAGTTCTTC
CDR3aa: CASSLSTGGGNEQFF

abundance: -
v_gene: TRBV6-6
d_gene: -
j_gene: TRBJ1-2
CDR3nt: TGTGCCAGCAGCCCCGGGGGCGGGGTCTTATTTGGCTACACCTTC
CDR3aa: CASSPGGGVLFGYTF

abundance: -
v_gene: TRBV5-1
d_gene: -
j_gene: TRBJ2-4
CDR3nt: TGCGCCAGCGGGCCAAATTTTGAGGGAGCCAAAAACATTCAGTACTTC
CDR3aa: CASGPNFEGAKNIQYF

abundance: -
v_gene: TRBV2
d_gene: -
j_gene: TRBJ2-1
CDR3nt: TGTGCCAGCAGTGAGGTCAGGGAACTTGACAATGAGCAGTTCTTC
CDR3aa: CASSEVRELDNEQFF

abundance: -
v_gene: TRBV2
d_gene: -
j_gene: TRBJ1-6
CDR3nt: TGTGCCAGCAGTGCATTAGGGGAGAGCTCCTATAATTCACCCCTCCACTTT
CDR3aa: CASSALGESSYNSPLHF

abundance: -
v_gene: TRBV19
d_gene: -
j_gene: TRBJ1-1
CDR3nt: TGTGCCAGTAGCCTGCTCCCAGGGAACACTGAAGCTTTCTTT
CDR3aa: CASSLLPGNTEAFF

abundance: -
v_gene: TRBV29-1
d_gene: -
j_gene: TRBJ2-7
CDR3nt: TGCAGCGTTGAAGGGGGGCGCTACGAGCAGTACTTC
CDR3aa: CSVEGGRYEQYF

abundance: -
v_gene: TRBV5-8
d_gene: -
j_gene: TRBJ1-1
CDR3nt: TGTGCCAGCAGCCCACAAGTCACAGGGAATCGGTGGGCTTTCTTT
CDR3aa: CASSPQVTGNRWAFF

abundance: -
v_gene: TRBV6-5
d_gene: -
j_gene: TRBJ2-1
CDR3nt: TGTGCCAGCAGGTACAATGAGCAGTTCTTC
CDR3aa: CASRYNEQFF

abundance: -
v_gene: TRBV4-2
d_gene: TRBD2
j_gene: TRBJ2-1
CDR3nt: TGTGCCAGCAGCCCCCTAGCGGGGGGTCCCGCCAATGAGCAGTTCTTC
CDR3aa: CASSPLAGGPANEQFF

abundance: -
v_gene: TRBV2
d_gene: -
j_gene: TRBJ1-2
CDR3nt: TGTGCCAGCAGTGAAGTATCGGGCATGAACTATGGCTACACCTTC
CDR3aa: CASSEVSGMNYGYTF

abundance: -
v_gene: TRBV27
d_gene: TRBD2
j_gene: TRBJ2-3
CDR3nt: TGTGCCAGCAGTTTAGCGGGAGGTCGCCCAGATACGCAGTATTTT
CDR3aa: CASSLAGGRPDTQYF

abundance: once
v_gene: TRBV7-8
d_gene: TRBD1
j_gene: TRBJ2-1
CDR3nt: TGTGCCAGCAGCGCCCTCGGGACAGGGAATGAGCAGTTCTTC
CDR3aa: CASSALGTGNEQFF

abundance: -
v_gene: TRBV9
d_gene: -
j_gene: TRBJ2-1
CDR3nt: TGTGCCAGCAGCGTAGCACAGAGCTACTCCTACAATGAGCAGTTCTTC
CDR3aa: CASSVAQSYSYNEQFF

abundance: -
v_gene: TRBV6-5
d_gene: TRBD1
j_gene: TRBJ1-2
CDR3nt: TGTGCCAGCAGCCGGGACAGCACCTATGGCTACACCTTC
CDR3aa: CASSRDSTYGYTF